This T cell receptor beta chain is drawn from a study of cytomegalovirus exposure and HLA in healthy donors. Study-level points and caveats: Apart from CMV serostatus, no immune exposure information was available.

About this clone: Its cognate antigen is unknown.

The primer mix had 60 Vbeta and 13 Jbeta primers. Produced via immunoSEQ multiplex PCR; TCRdb's table is partial and in-frame only. Counted here are more than 150,000 clones, approximately 80% occurring once; the ten biggest clones make up more than 1.1%. This CDR3 comprises 13 residues. In germline, CDR1 is ENHRY, CDR2 SYGVKD. The V end lost 4 bases, the J end lost 3 bases, and 8 bases lay between the germline ends. The sequenced sample was PBMCs. V and J are TRBV10-3 and TRBJ2-3, with a weak D call TRBD1 (5 bases). This TCR was recovered from a girl aged 10 to 17 in good health and CMV-seropositive. In DNA, the CDR3 is TGTGCCATCAGTGGCAGGGAAACAGATACGCAGTATTTT. It specifies CAISGRETDTQYF.